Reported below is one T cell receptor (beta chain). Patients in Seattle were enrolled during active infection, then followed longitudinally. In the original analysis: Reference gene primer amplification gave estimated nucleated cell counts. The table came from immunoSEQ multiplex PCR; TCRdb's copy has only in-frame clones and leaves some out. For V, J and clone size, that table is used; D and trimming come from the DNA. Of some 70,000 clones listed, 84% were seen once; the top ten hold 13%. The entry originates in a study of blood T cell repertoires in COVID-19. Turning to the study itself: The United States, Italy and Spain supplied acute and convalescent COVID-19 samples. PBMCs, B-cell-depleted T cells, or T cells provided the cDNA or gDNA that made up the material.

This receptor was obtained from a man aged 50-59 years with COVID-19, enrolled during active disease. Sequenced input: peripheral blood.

CDR3: CASRFRGRTGELFF. The CDR3, as DNA: TGTGCCAGCAGGTTCAGGGGGCGGACCGGGGAGCTGTTTTTT. The chain couples TRBV7-9 to TRBJ2-2, with 8 bases aligning to TRBD1. Trimming took 6 bases from V and 5 from J; bases not matched to a gene: 5. CDR1 SEHNR and CDR2 FQNEAQ come from the germline V gene (reference sequence). There are 14 residues in the CDR3.